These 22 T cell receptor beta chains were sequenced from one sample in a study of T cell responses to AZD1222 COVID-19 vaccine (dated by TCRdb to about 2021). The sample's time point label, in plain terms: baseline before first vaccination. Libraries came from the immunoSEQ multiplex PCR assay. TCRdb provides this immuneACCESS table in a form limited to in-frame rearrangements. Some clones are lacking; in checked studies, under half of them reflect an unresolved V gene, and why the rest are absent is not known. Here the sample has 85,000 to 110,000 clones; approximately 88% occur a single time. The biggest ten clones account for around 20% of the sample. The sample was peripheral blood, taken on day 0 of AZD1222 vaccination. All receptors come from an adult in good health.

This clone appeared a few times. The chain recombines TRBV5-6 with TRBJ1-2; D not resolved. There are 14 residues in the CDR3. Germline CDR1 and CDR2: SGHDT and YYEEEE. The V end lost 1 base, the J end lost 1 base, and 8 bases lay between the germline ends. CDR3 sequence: CASSLRPDNYGYTF. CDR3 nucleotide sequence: TGTGCCAGCAGCTTGCGTCCGGATAACTATGGCTACACCTTC.

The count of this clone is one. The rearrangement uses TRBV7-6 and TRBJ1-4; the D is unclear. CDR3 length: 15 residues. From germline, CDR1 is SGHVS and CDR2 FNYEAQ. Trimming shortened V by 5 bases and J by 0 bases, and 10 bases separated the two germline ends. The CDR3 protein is CASSQTPSTNEKLFF. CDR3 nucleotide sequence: TGTGCCAGCAGCCAGACACCTTCAACTAATGAAAAACTGTTTTTT. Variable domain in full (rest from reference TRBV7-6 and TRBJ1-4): GAGVSQSPRYKVTKRGQDVALRCDPISGHVSLYWYRQALGQGPEFLTYFNYEAQQDKSGLPNDRFSAERPEGSISTLTIQRTEQRDSAMYRCASSQTPSTNEKLFFGSGTQLSVL.

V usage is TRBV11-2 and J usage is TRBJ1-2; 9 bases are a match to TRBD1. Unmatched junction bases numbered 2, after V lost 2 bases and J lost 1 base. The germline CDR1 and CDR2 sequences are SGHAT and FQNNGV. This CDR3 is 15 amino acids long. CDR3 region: CASSLRTGVNYGYTF. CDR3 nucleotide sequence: TGTGCCAGCAGCTTAAGGACAGGGGTTAACTATGGCTACACCTTC.

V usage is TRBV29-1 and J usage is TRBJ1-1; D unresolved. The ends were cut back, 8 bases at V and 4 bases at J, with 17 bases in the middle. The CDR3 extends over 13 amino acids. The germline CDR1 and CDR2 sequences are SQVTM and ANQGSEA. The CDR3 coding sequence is TGCAGCTCCAAGTTTGGGGAGGGCACTGAAGCTTTCTTT. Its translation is CSSKFGEGTEAFF. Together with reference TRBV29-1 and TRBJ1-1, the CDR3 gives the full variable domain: SAVISQKPSRDICQRGTSLTIQCQVDSQVTMMFWYRQQPGQSLTLIATANQGSEATYESGFVIDKFPISRPNLTFSTLTVSNMSPEDSSIYLCSSKFGEGTEAFFGQGTRLTVV.

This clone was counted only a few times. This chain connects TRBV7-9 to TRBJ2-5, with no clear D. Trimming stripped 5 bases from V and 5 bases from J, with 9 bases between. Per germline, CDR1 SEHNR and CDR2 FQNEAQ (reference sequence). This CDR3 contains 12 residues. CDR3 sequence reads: CASSLSLETQYF. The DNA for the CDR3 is TGTGCCAGCAGCCTTAGCTTGGAGACCCAGTACTTC.

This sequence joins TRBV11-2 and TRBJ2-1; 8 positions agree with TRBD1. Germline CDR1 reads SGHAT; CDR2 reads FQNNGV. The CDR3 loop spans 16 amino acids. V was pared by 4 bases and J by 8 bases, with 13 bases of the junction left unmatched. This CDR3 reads CASSSLRGRGPYEQFF. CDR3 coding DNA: TGTGCCAGCAGCTCTCTCAGAGGCAGGGGGCCCTATGAGCAGTTCTTC.

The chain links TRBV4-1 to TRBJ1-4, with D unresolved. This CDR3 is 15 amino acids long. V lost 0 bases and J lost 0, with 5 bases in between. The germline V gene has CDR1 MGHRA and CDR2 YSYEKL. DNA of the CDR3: TGCGCCAGCAGCCAAGACCGTACAACTAATGAAAAACTGTTTTTT. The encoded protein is CASSQDRTTNEKLFF.

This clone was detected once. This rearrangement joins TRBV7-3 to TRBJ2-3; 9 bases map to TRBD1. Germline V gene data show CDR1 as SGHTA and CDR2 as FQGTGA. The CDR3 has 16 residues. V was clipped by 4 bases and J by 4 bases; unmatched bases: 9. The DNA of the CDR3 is TGTGCCAGCAGCTCCCGACAGGGGGTAGGGCCAGATACGCAGTATTTT. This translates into CASSSRQGVGPDTQYF.

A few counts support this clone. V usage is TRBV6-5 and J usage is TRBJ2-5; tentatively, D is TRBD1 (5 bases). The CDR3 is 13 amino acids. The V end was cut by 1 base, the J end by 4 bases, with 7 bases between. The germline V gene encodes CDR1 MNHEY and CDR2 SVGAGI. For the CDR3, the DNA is TGTGCCAGCAGTTACTATCAGGGAGAGACCCAGTACTTC. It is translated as CASSYYQGETQYF.

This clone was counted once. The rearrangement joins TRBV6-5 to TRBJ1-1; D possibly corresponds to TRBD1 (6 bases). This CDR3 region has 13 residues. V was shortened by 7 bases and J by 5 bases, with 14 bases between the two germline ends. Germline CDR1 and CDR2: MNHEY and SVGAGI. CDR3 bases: TGTGCCAGCAATAAACAGGGAAGGACTGAAGCTTTCTTT. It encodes CASNKQGRTEAFF.

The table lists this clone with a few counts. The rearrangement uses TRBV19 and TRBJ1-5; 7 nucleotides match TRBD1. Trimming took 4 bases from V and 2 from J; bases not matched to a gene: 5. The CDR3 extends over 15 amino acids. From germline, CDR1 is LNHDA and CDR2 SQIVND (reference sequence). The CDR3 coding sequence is TGTGCCAGTAGTACCCCCGGGACAGGCAATCAGCCCCAGCATTTT. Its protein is CASSTPGTGNQPQHF.

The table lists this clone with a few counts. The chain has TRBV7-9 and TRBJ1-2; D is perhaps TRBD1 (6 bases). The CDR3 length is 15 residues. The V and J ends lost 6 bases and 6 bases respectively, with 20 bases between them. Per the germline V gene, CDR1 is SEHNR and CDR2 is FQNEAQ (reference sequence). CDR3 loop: CASSPTRDTYNGYTF. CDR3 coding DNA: TGTGCCAGCAGTCCAACCCGGGACACCTACAATGGCTACACCTTC.

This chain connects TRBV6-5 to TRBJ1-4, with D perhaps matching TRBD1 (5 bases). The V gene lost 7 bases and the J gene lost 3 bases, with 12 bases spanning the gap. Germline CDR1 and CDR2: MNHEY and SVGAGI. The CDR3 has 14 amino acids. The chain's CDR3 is CASKQGLANEKLFF. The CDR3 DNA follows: TGTGCCAGCAAGCAGGGTTTGGCTAATGAAAAACTGTTTTTT.

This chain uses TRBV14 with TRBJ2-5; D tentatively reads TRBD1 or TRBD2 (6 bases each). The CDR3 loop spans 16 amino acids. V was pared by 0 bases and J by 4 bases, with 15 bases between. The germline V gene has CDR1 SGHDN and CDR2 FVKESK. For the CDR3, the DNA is TGTGCCAGCAGCCAAGAGTGGGGGGCACTGGGAGAGACCCAGTACTTC. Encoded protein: CASSQEWGALGETQYF.

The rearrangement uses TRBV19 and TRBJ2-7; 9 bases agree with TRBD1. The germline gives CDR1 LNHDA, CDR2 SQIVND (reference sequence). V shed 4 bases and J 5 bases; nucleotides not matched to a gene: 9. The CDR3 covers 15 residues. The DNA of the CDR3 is TGTGCCAGTAGTAGGCCGGGACAGGGAAGAGACGAGCAGTACTTC. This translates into CASSRPGQGRDEQYF.

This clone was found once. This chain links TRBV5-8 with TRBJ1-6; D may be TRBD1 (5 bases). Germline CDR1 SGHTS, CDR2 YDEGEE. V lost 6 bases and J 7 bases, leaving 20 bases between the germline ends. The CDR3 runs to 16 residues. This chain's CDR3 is CASTYGGTLGNSPLHF. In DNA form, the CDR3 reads TGTGCCAGCACATACGGGGGAACACTAGGAAATTCACCCCTCCACTTT.

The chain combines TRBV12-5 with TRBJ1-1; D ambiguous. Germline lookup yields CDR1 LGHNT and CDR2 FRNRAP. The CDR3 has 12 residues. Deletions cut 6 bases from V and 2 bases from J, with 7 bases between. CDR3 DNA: TGTGCTAGTGGCCAGGCCAACACTGAAGCTTTCTTT. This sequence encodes CASGQANTEAFF.

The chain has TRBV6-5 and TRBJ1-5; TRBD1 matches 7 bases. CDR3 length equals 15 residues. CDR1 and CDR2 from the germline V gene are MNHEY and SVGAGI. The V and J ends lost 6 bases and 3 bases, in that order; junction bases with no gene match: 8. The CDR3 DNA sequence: TGTGCCAGCAGCTCCGACAGGGCCCACAATCAGCCCCAGCATTTT. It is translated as CASSSDRAHNQPQHF.

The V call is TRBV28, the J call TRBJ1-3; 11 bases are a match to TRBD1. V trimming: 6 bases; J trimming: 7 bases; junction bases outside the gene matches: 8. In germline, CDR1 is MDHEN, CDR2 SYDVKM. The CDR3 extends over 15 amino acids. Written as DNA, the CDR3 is TGTGCCAGCAGCGGAGGACAGGGGGCGCGTAACACCATATATTTT. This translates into CASSGGQGARNTIYF.

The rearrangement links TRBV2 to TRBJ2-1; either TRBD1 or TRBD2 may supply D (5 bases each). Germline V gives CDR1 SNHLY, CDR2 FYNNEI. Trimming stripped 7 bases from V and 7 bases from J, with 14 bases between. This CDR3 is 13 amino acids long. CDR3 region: CASNPWGRNEQFF. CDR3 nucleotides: TGTGCCAGCAACCCCTGGGGGAGAAATGAGCAGTTCTTC. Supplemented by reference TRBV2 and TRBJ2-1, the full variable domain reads EPEVTQTPSHQVTQMGQEVILRCVPISNHLYFYWYRQILGQKVEFLVSFYNNEISEKSEIFDDQFSVERPDGSNFTLKIRSTKLEDSAMYFCASNPWGRNEQFFGPGTRLTVL.

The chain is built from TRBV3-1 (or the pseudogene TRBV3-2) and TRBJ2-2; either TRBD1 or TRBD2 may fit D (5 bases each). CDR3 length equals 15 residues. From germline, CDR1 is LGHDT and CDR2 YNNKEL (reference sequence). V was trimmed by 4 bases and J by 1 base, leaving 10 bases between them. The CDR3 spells CASSPWDQNTGELFF. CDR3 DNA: TGTGCCAGCAGCCCTTGGGACCAGAACACCGGGGAGCTGTTTTTT.

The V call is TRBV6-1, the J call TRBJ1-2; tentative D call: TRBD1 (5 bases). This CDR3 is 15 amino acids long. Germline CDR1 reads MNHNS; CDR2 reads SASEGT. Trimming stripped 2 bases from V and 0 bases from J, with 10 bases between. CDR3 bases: TGTGCCAGCAGTGAATCGGGACGGTCTAACTATGGCTACACCTTC. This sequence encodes CASSESGRSNYGYTF.